This T cell receptor beta chain was identified during a study of naive and memory T cell subsets. Study results and caveats: Possibly reflecting memory cells re-expressing CD45RA, a few larger clonotypes occurred in naive repertoires, especially CD8. Over 90% of naive TCR sequences appeared only once, unlike memory subsets. Diversity fell and Gini index rose from naive through CM, EM, EMRA.

The beta constant-region primer was an equimolar mix of two oligonucleotides covering TRBC1 and TRBC2. Nested alpha and beta constant-region primers with the SP2 primer drove four PCR rounds on ligated cDNA. An oligonucleotide with the SP2 primer and a 12-nucleotide UMI was ligated to the cDNA 3' end. TCRdb re-derived calls from the UMI-ligation and nested PCR reads in MiXCR, one entry per CDR3 protein. The sample holds 150,000 or so distinct CDR3 sequences, approximately 22% seen once. The CDR3 is 13 residues long. Germline CDR1 is SGHNT and CDR2 is YYREEE (reference sequence). The V end lost 1 base, the J end lost 5 bases, and 6 bases lay between the germline ends. This clonotype has a count of ten or more. Its antigen is as yet unknown.

This chain links TRBV5-4 with TRBJ1-4; unclear D gene. The origin of this receptor is a human donor in good health. Sequenced: naive CD4+ T cells from blood. The CDR3 region has the DNA TGTGCCAGCAGCTTGCCCAAGAATGAAAAACTGTTTTTT. Amino acids: CASSLPKNEKLFF.